The rows below give T cell receptor beta chains drawn from one sample of a study of blood T cell repertoires in COVID-19. Generated by immunoSEQ multiplex PCR, the TCRdb table keeps only in-frame clones and is missing some. The sample includes about 160,000 clones, over 70% seen only once; the top ten take roughly 9%. The sequenced material came from peripheral blood. These receptors all come from a woman older than 75 with active or convalescent COVID-19. Both conserved end residues are part of each CDR3. The order of the fields is V gene, J gene, CDR3 protein.

TRBV6-2/TRBV6-3	TRBJ2-2	CASSYSPGSNTGELFF
TRBV14	TRBJ1-6	CASSQAEGRGNSPLHF
TRBV5-5	TRBJ2-2	CASSPRTGESGELFF
TRBV25-1	TRBJ1-4	CASSEQGIATNEKLFF
TRBV10-3	TRBJ1-1	CAINVDRGHATEAFF
TRBV7-2	TRBJ1-2	CASAEAYGYTF
TRBV27	TRBJ1-2	CASSAQGPYGYTF
TRBV9	TRBJ1-6	CASSVRVDNSPLHF
TRBV7-2	TRBJ1-5	CASTSGQAFNQPQHF
TRBV5-1	TRBJ2-3	CASSFISGGRADTQYF
TRBV18	TRBJ2-2	CASSPVGTGELFF
TRBV7-3	TRBJ1-3	CASSAPYSRNNTIYF
TRBV6-5	TRBJ1-1	CASSYARTGPGAFF
TRBV15	TRBJ1-1	CATSTGLRLQGAVVYTEAFF
TRBV7-2	TRBJ2-2	CASSLAPGLAGGNTGELFF
TRBV7-2	TRBJ1-5	CASSSFAGTGGSQPQHF
TRBV6-4	TRBJ1-1	CASSVGGNTEAFF
TRBV28	TRBJ1-5	CASSLRGAGHQPQHF
TRBV6-5	TRBJ2-1	CASSSGGPQNEQFF